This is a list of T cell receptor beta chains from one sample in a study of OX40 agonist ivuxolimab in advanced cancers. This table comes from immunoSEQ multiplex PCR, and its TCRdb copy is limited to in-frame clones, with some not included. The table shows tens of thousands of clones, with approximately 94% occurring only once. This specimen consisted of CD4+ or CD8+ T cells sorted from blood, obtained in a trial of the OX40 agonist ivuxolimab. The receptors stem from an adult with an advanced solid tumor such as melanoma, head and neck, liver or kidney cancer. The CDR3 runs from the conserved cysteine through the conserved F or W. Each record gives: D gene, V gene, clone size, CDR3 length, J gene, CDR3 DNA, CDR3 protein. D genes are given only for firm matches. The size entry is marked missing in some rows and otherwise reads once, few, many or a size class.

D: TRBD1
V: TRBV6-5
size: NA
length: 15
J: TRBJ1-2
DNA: TGTGCCAGCAGTTACCTCGACAGGGGAGCCTATGGCTACACCTTC
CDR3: CASSYLDRGAYGYTF

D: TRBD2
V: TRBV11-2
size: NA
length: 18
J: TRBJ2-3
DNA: TGTGCCAGCAGCTCCACGCCCTCGGCGGGACTACACACAGATACGCAGTATTTT
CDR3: CASSSTPSAGLHTDTQYF

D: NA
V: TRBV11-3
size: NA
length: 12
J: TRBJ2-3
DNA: TGTGCCAGCAGCCCATTCACAGATACGCAGTATTTT
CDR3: CASSPFTDTQYF

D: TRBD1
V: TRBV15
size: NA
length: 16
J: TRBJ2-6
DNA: TGTGCCACCAGCCCTCGGACAGGGTCTGGGGCCAACGTCCTGACTTTC
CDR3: CATSPRTGSGANVLTF

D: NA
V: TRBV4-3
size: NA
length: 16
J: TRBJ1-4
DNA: TGCGCCAGCAGCCAGGCGTCGACTGGCCGGAATGAAAAACTGTTTTTT
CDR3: CASSQASTGRNEKLFF

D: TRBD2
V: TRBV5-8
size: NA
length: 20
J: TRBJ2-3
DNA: TGTGCCACACCACCCCACCTCGACGGACTAGCGGGAGGGTTCACAGATACGCAGTATTTT
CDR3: CATPPHLDGLAGGFTDTQYF

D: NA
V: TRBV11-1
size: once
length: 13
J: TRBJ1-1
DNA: TGTGCCAGCAGCTTAGGACAGAACACTGAAGCTTTCTTT
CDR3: CASSLGQNTEAFF

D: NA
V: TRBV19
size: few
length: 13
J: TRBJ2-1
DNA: TGTGCCAGTAGCGCAGATCTAAACAATGAGCAGTTCTTC
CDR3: CASSADLNNEQFF

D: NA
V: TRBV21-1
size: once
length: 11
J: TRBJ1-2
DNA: TGTGCCAGCAGCAAAGTTAGGCTACACACCTTC
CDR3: CASSKVRLHTF

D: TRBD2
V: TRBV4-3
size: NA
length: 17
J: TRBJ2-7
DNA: TGCGCCAGCAGCCAAGATCCCTGGGGGACTAGACCATTTAAGCAGTACTTC
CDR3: CASSQDPWGTRPFKQYF

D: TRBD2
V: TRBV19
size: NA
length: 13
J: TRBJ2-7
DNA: TGTGCCAGTAGTTTACGGGAGGGGGACGAGCAGTACTTC
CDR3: CASSLREGDEQYF

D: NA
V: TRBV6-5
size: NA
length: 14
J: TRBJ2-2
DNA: TGTGCCAGCAGTTACTCGGGCGGGACCGGGGAGCTGTTTTTT
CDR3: CASSYSGGTGELFF

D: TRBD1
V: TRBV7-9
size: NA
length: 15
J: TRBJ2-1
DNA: TGTGCCAGCAGCTCTGGACAGGGGGTCTACAATGAGCAGTTCTTC
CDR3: CASSSGQGVYNEQFF

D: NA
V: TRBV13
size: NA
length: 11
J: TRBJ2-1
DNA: TGTGCCAGCGGGGGCCCGGCCCCGCAGTTCTTC
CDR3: CASGGPAPQFF

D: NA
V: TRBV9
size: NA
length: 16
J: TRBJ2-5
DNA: TGTGCCAGCACCCCACTACTATGGGACCCGGGGGAGACCCAGTACTTC
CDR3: CASTPLLWDPGETQYF

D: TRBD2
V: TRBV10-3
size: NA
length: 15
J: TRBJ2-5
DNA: TGTGCCATCGGCCTAGCGGGAGCAGGGCAAGAGACCCAGTACTTC
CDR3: CAIGLAGAGQETQYF

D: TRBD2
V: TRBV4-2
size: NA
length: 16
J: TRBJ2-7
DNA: TGTGCCAGCAGACTAGCACTGGAGGGAGGGCCCTACGAGCAGTACTTC
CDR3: CASRLALEGGPYEQYF

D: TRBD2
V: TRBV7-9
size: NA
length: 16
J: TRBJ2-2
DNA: TGTGCCAGCAGCTTAGCGATGCTAGCGGGAGCTGGGGAGCTGTTTTTT
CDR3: CASSLAMLAGAGELFF

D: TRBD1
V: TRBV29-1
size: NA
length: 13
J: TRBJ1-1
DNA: TGCAGCGTTGAGGAGGGGGCCAGCACTGAAGCTTTCTTT
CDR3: CSVEEGASTEAFF

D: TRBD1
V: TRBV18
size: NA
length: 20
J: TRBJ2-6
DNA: TGTGCCAGCTCACTCCTGCGTGGGACAGGTGATTCAGGAGGGGCCAACGTCCTGACTTTC
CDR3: CASSLLRGTGDSGGANVLTF

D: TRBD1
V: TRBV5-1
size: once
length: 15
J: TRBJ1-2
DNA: TGCGCCAGCAGCTTGCAAGACAGGGGGCGGCGTGGCTACACCTTC
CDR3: CASSLQDRGRRGYTF

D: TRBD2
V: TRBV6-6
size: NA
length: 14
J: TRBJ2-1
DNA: TGTGCCAGCACGACCGGGACTAGCTACAATGAGCAGTTCTTC
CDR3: CASTTGTSYNEQFF

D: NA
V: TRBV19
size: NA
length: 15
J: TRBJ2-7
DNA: TGTGCCAGTAGTATAGAGTCAGGGAGTTCGTACGAGCAGTACTTC
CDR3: CASSIESGSSYEQYF

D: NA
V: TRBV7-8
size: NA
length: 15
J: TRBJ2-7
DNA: TGTGCCAGCAGCCTACCGGGACGCTTAAGGGACGAGCAGTACTTC
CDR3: CASSLPGRLRDEQYF

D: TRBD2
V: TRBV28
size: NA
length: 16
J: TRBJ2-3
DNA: TGTGCCAGCAGTTTGGGCCTAGCGGGTGATACAGATACGCAGTATTTT
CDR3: CASSLGLAGDTDTQYF

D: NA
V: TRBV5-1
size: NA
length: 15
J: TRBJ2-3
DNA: TGCGCCAGCACGTTTGCAGCCCCGCTCACAGATACGCAGTATTTT
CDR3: CASTFAAPLTDTQYF

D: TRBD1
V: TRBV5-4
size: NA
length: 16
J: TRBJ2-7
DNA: TGTGCCAGCAGCGTGTACCGGGACAGGGGGGGAAAGGAGCAGTACTTC
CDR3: CASSVYRDRGGKEQYF

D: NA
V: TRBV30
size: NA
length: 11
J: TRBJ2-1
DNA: TGTGCCTGGGATTCGGCTGGCACACAGTTCTTC
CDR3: CAWDSAGTQFF

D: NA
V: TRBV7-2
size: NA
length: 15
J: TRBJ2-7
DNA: TGTGCCAGCAGCTTAGTAAGTACAGCCTCCTACGAGCAGTACTTC
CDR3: CASSLVSTASYEQYF

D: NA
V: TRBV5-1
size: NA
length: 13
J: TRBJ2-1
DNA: TGCGCCAGCAGCCTCCCCGCCTGGGACGGGCAGTTCTTC
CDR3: CASSLPAWDGQFF

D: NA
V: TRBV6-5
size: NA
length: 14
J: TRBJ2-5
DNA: TGTGCCAGCAGCCCGCGGGATTTAGCGGAGACCCAGTACTTC
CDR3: CASSPRDLAETQYF

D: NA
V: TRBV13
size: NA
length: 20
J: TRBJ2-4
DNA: TGTGCCAGCAGCTCCTTAGACCTATCCTTAGATGAGGGGATCAAAAACATTCAGTACTTC
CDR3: CASSSLDLSLDEGIKNIQYF

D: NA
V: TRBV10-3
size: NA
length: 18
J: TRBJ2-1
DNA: TGTGCCATCAGTCCTCTGGACAGGGGGGTTCTAGCGGGGAATGAGCAGTTCTTC
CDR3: CAISPLDRGVLAGNEQFF

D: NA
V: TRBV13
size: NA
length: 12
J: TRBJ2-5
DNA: TGTGCCAGCAGCGTCGGTGGAGAGACCCAGTACTTC
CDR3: CASSVGGETQYF